These 24 T cell receptor beta chains were sequenced from one sample in a study of blood T cells in healthy people across ages. A second about 7 to 11 cycle PCR used barcoded and J-beta primers. MiXCR was run by TCRdb on the 5' RACE reads, yielding one entry per CDR3 protein. This table holds around 1,500,000 distinct CDR3 sequences, roughly 28% found once. The source material was blood. These receptors were taken from a woman in her 30s in good health.

This clonotype has only one observation. The rearrangement links TRBV5-1 to TRBJ1-2, with D possibly TRBD1 on 6 matching bases. This CDR3 has 16 amino acids. Germline V gene sequence: CDR1 SGHRS, CDR2 YFSETQ. The V end lost 0 bases, the J end lost 8 bases, and 20 bases lay between the germline ends. CDR3 DNA sequence: TGCGCCAGCAGCTTGGCGTCAGGGGCGCGCCGGGGAGGCTACACCTTC. It is translated as CASSLASGARRGGYTF.

The chain carries TRBV29-1 and TRBJ2-1; D call uncertain. Near its end, the DNA agrees better with TRBJ2-7, so the J call may be wrong. The germline gives CDR1 SQVTM, CDR2 ANQGSEA. The CDR3 contains 15 residues. Here the CDR3 reads CSVGSLVIGDNEQYF. CDR3 DNA: TGCAGCGTTGGGTCCCTAGTGATTGGTGACAATGAGCAGTACTTC.

This rearrangement joins TRBV20-1 to TRBJ1-2, with D tentatively TRBD1 (5 bases). CDR3 length: 13 residues. Germline lookup yields CDR1 DFQATT and CDR2 SNEGSKA (reference sequence). Trimming stripped 0 bases from V and 8 bases from J, with 13 bases between. The CDR3 sequence: CSAREGRTRGYTF. In DNA form, the CDR3 reads TGCAGTGCTAGAGAGGGACGGACCAGGGGCTACACCTTC.

V and J are TRBV12-3 or TRBV12-4 and TRBJ1-4; D not certain. There are 13 residues in the CDR3. The V end was cut by 6 bases, the J end by 8 bases, with 13 bases between. DNA of the CDR3: TGTGCCAGCAGCCGGACCCGACAAGAAAAACTGTTTTTT. Translation gives CASSRTRQEKLFF.

This clonotype was detected many times. V gene TRBV5-1 combines with J gene TRBJ2-4, with D perhaps TRBD2 (6 bases). The germline gives CDR1 SGHRS, CDR2 YFSETQ. The CDR3 extends over 15 amino acids. Trimming shortened V by 1 base and J by 1 base, and 9 bases separated the two germline ends. In DNA, the CDR3 is TGCGCCAGCAGCTTGAGCGGGTACGCCAAAAACATTCAGTACTTC. This encodes CASSLSGYAKNIQYF.

This chain links TRBV6-2 or TRBV6-3 with TRBJ1-5; 7 bases agree with TRBD1. The CDR3 length is 15 residues. After removal of 7 bases from V and 7 bases from J, the junction contained 13 bases not matched to a gene. CDR1 and CDR2 (germline): MNHEY, SVGEGT. CDR3 loop: CASILQGKRDQPQHF. The DNA of the CDR3 is TGTGCCAGCATTCTACAGGGGAAAAGGGACCAGCCCCAGCATTTT.

There are a few counts of this clonotype. V and J are TRBV15 and TRBJ2-1, with D possibly matching TRBD2 (6 bases). Trimming took off 6 bases at V and 4 bases at J, with 13 bases between the two ends. The CDR3 consists of 14 residues. The germline V gene has CDR1 LNHNV and CDR2 YYDKDF (reference sequence). This chain's CDR3 is CATSSAGRYNEQFF. The CDR3 DNA reads TGTGCCACCAGTTCCGCGGGGAGATACAATGAGCAGTTCTTC.

This clonotype was recorded at least ten times. A read error may account for a junction end that differs from germline. The chain carries TRBV5-1 and TRBJ1-2; TRBD1 matches at 8 bases. Per germline, CDR1 SGHRS and CDR2 YFSETQ. This CDR3 contains 13 residues. The CDR3 nucleotides are TGTGCCAGCAGCTTAGCGGACAGGGATGGCTACACCTTC. It codes for CASSLADRDGYTF.

This clonotype was observed a few times. The chain employs TRBV5-6 and TRBJ2-3; D may correspond to TRBD1 or TRBD2 (5 bases each). Germline V CDR1 and CDR2: SGHDT, YYEEEE. CDR3 length: 16 residues. V was pared by 0 bases and J by 6 bases, with 17 bases between. CDR3 nucleotide sequence: TGTGCCAGCAGCTTGGAAGGGGTGGGCAGGAGGGATACGCAGTATTTT. Protein: CASSLEGVGRRDTQYF.

This clonotype was seen repeatedly, ten times or more. The chain is built from TRBV27 and TRBJ2-4, with a possible D match to TRBD2 (5 bases). Trimming cost V 7 bases and J 9 bases, with 19 bases left between them. Per germline, CDR1 MNHEY and CDR2 SMNVEV (reference sequence). This CDR3 region has 14 residues. CDR3 region: CASTPGRLAGIQYF. CDR3 DNA sequence: TGTGCCAGCACCCCCGGCCGGCTGGCGGGCATTCAGTACTTC.

This clonotype has a count of ten or more. The genes are TRBV4-1 and TRBJ2-7; 12 bases match TRBD2. The CDR3 totals 15 residues. Germline lookup yields CDR1 MGHRA and CDR2 YSYEKL. Trimming removed 5 bases from V and 3 bases from J; junction bases left unmatched: 5. The chain's CDR3 is CASSGRTSGIYEQYF. CDR3 DNA sequence: TGCGCCAGCAGCGGACGGACTAGCGGGATCTACGAGCAGTACTTC.

This clonotype has at least ten counts. This chain links TRBV6-5 with TRBJ2-1; D is undetermined. Trimming stripped 7 bases from V and 10 bases from J, with 14 bases between. The CDR3 runs to 12 residues. Germline V CDR1 and CDR2: MNHEY, SVGAGI. CDR3 residues: CASTSDWGEQFF. The DNA of the CDR3 is TGTGCCAGCACCAGCGACTGGGGAGAGCAGTTCTTC.

The V gene is TRBV2, the J gene TRBJ2-1; tentative D call: TRBD1 (7 bases). Germline V gene lookup returns CDR1 SNHLY and CDR2 FYNNEI. The CDR3 runs to 14 residues. V lost 6 bases to trimming and J lost 4 bases, with 13 bases between them. The CDR3, as DNA: TGTGCCAGCAGGGAGGGACAGCAGTACAATGAGCAGTTCTTC. This gives the protein CASREGQQYNEQFF.

This clonotype was observed a handful of times. This rearrangement joins TRBV28 to TRBJ2-1, with 11 bases lining up with TRBD2. In germline, CDR1 is MDHEN, CDR2 SYDVKM. This CDR3 region has 15 residues. Unmatched junction bases numbered 9, after V lost 6 bases and J lost 8 bases. As DNA, the CDR3 is TGTGCCAGCAGGGAGATAGCGGGGGGGGCTGATGAGCAGTTCTTC. Amino acids: CASREIAGGADEQFF.

This clonotype was counted a few times. V is TRBV7-2 and J is TRBJ2-2; D is ambiguous. This CDR3 contains 16 residues. Trimming pared 1 base from V and 3 bases from J, leaving 12 bases between. In germline, CDR1 is SGHTA, CDR2 FQGNSA. CDR3 DNA: TGTGCCAGCAGCTTAGAACGTTCCCTAGACACCGGGGAGCTGTTTTTT. Encoded protein: CASSLERSLDTGELFF.

This clonotype was seen ten or more times. The V call is TRBV29-1, the J call TRBJ2-7, with D possibly being TRBD1 (6 bases). Trimming shortened V by 5 bases and J by 3 bases, and 8 bases separated the two germline ends. Germline assignment: CDR1 SQVTM and CDR2 ANQGSEA. This CDR3 has 11 residues. The CDR3 DNA follows: TGCAGCGTTTCGGACAGCTACGAGCAGTACTTC. Protein product: CSVSDSYEQYF.

The chain joins TRBV7-2 to TRBJ1-5; D uncertain. This CDR3 has 15 residues. Germline V gives CDR1 SGHTA, CDR2 FQGNSA. V gave up 2 bases and J gave up 3 bases, with 11 bases separating them. The CDR3 loop reads CASSLLGQLNQPQHF. In DNA, the CDR3 is TGTGCCAGCAGCTTACTCGGGCAGCTCAATCAGCCCCAGCATTTT.

This clonotype was picked up many times. CDR3 bases: TGTGCCAGCAGTTACCTAAGCACAGATACGCAGTATTTT. Encoded protein: CASSYLSTDTQYF. The chain employs TRBV6-6 and TRBJ2-3; the D is unclear. The germline V gene has CDR1 MNHNY and CDR2 SVGAGI (reference sequence). Trimming left V 2 bases short and J 0 bases short, with 3 bases between. The CDR3 has 13 amino acids.

J is TRBJ2-5 and V is TRBV20-1; 12 bases are a match to TRBD2. J was trimmed by 5 bases and V by 3 bases; bases with no gene match: 7. Germline CDR1 reads DFQATT; CDR2 reads SNEGSKA (reference sequence). The CDR3 is made up of 15 amino acids. The CDR3 nucleotides read TGCAGTGCTAGGGAATGGACTAGCGGGGCGGAGACCCAGTACTTC. Translated, it gives CSAREWTSGAETQYF.

The chain links TRBV7-9 to TRBJ1-4, with D uncertain. The CDR3 totals 13 residues. The germline V gene has CDR1 SEHNR and CDR2 FQNEAQ (reference sequence). Trimming removed 0 bases at V and 8 bases at J, with 7 bases between. This chain's CDR3 is CASSLAAIEKLFF. For the CDR3, the DNA is TGTGCCAGCAGCTTAGCCGCGATCGAAAAACTGTTTTTT.

The sample holds a few counts of this clonotype. The J gene is TRBJ2-3, the V gene TRBV9; perhaps TRBD1 as D (5 bases). The CDR3 loop spans 13 amino acids. Germline CDR1 reads SGDLS; CDR2 reads YYNGEE. V lost 2 bases and J 4 bases, leaving 8 bases between the germline ends. CDR3 region: CASSVRVSDTQYF. CDR3 nucleotide sequence: TGTGCCAGCAGCGTCAGGGTATCAGATACGCAGTATTTT.

This clonotype was seen a handful of times. The junction does not match germline at one end; this may be a read error. J is TRBJ2-3 and V is TRBV12-3 or TRBV12-4; D not certain. The CDR3 runs 13 residues. Here the CDR3 DNA reads TGTACCAGCAGTTTAGCCCAATCAGATACGCAGTATTTT. Translation gives CTSSLAQSDTQYF.

In this sample, this clonotype turned up many times. The chain has TRBV7-2 and TRBJ2-1; 10 bases align to TRBD2. CDR3 length equals 15 residues. Germline CDR1 is SGHTA and CDR2 is FQGNSA. V lost 2 bases, J lost 5 bases, and 3 bases stayed unmatched. CDR3 residues: CASSLLAGVDNEQFF. Here the CDR3 DNA reads TGTGCCAGCAGCTTACTAGCGGGAGTAGACAATGAGCAGTTCTTC. Drawing the rest from reference TRBV7-2 and TRBJ2-1, the complete variable domain is GAGVSQSPSNKVTEKGKDVELRCDPISGHTALYWYRQSLGQGLEFLIYFQGNSAPDKSGLPSDRFSAERTGGSVSTLTIQRTQQEDSAVYLCASSLLAGVDNEQFFGPGTRLTVL.

The chain joins TRBV7-2 to TRBJ2-5; 11 bases map to TRBD1. Germline V lookup: CDR1 SGHTA, CDR2 FQGNSA. The CDR3 is 16 amino acids. Trimming at V came to 1 base and at J to 11 bases, leaving 12 bases not matched to a gene. The CDR3 DNA reads as TGTGCCAGCAGCTTAGTCGGACAGGGGGCGAGAAATGAGCAGTACTTC. It yields the protein CASSLVGQGARNEQYF.